This record concerns one T cell receptor (beta chain) sequence. What it binds is unknown. The sample comes from a study of T cell responses to AZD1222 COVID-19 vaccine. Study outcomes and limitations: Seropositive status at baseline applied to only 5 or 6 AZD1222 recipients.

The V end was cut by 7 bases, the J end by 0 bases, with 12 bases between. Looked up from germline, CDR1 is LGHNA and CDR2 is YNFKEQ. CDR3 length: 14 residues. Sequencing used immunoSEQ multiplex PCR; TCRdb keeps in-frame clones, though not all of them. The table lists about 88,000 clones, roughly nine tenths of them singletons, with less than 5% in the top ten. The clonotype originates from an adult who received the AZD1222 COVID-19 vaccine. The chain uses TRBV4-2 and TRBJ1-1; no firm D call. Sequences were derived from peripheral blood, sampled 28 days after the second AZD1222 dose. CDR3 sequence: CASNKPGVNTEAFF. The CDR3 coding sequence is TGTGCCAGCAACAAACCCGGGGTGAACACTGAAGCTTTCTTT.